One and the same sample provided the 17 T cell receptor beta chains below, sequenced in a study of cytomegalovirus exposure and HLA in healthy donors (dated by TCRdb to the late 2010s). The method behind the library was the immunoSEQ multiplex PCR assay. For the multiplex PCR, a mixture combining 60 forward primers for TCR Vbeta segments and 13 reverse primers for TCR Jbeta segments was used. Entries here come from immuneACCESS through TCRdb and include only in-frame sequences with V and J called. Some clones fail to appear in such tables; in the studies checked, an unresolved V gene covers under half of the shortfall, and the cause of the remainder is unknown. In all, the sample holds roughly 100,000 clones, and 75% to 90% of those were seen once. Of the sample, 6.9% falls within the top ten clones. The sample consisted of PBMCs. These receptors were collected from a young man in good health and CMV-seropositive.

This clone was seen once. This sequence joins TRBV5-1 and TRBJ2-5; maybe TRBD2 (5 bases). V gave up 0 bases and J gave up 5 bases, with 14 bases separating them. The CDR3 covers 15 residues. CDR1 SGHRS and CDR2 YFSETQ come from the germline V gene. CDR3 bases: TGCGCCAGCAGCTTGGGGTTGGCTAGCTGGGAGACCCAGTACTTC. Translating it yields CASSLGLASWETQYF. Combining the CDR3 with reference TRBV5-1 and TRBJ2-5 gives the whole variable domain KAGVTQTPRYLIKTRGQQVTLSCSPISGHRSVSWYQQTPGQGLQFLFEYFSETQRNKGNFPGRFSGRQFSNSRSEMNVSTLELGDSALYLCASSLGLASWETQYFGPGTRLLVL.

This clone was recorded a few times. Germline is not matched at one junction end, which may reflect a read error. The chain recombines TRBV19 with TRBJ2-2, with 8 nucleotides matching TRBD1. CDR1 is LNHDA and CDR2 is SQIVND in the germline V gene (reference sequence). The CDR3 has 14 amino acids. CDR3 sequence (DNA): TGTGCCAGTATCCGGACAGGGAACAGCGGGGAGCTGTTTTTT. It codes for CASIRTGNSGELFF.

This rearrangement joins TRBV4-2 to TRBJ1-2, with D tentatively TRBD1 (6 bases). Germline CDR1 reads LGHNA; CDR2 reads YNFKEQ. Trimming shortened V by 2 bases and J by 6 bases, and 10 bases separated the two germline ends. The CDR3 totals 13 residues. The CDR3 reads CASSQLGGNGYTF. The CDR3 DNA reads TGTGCCAGCAGCCAATTAGGGGGAAATGGCTACACCTTC.

The gene calls are TRBV5-1 and TRBJ1-6, with 7 bases fitting TRBD1. CDR3 length: 14 residues. In germline, CDR1 is SGHRS, CDR2 YFSETQ. J lost 11 bases, V lost 4 bases, and 9 bases had no gene match. This CDR3 reads CASSRGQAGPPLHF. The CDR3, as DNA: TGCGCCAGCAGCCGAGGACAGGCCGGGCCACCCCTCCACTTT.

The chain couples TRBV6-5 to TRBJ1-2; no definite D call. The V end was cut by 1 base, the J end by 5 bases, with 14 bases between. The CDR3 is made up of 15 amino acids. The germline gives CDR1 MNHEY, CDR2 SVGAGI. CDR3 sequence (DNA): TGTGCCAGCAGTTACTTCGGGGATTTGCGATATGGCTACACCTTC. Translated, it gives CASSYFGDLRYGYTF.

The V and J genes are TRBV11-2 and TRBJ1-6; D gene unclear. CDR1 is SGHAT, CDR2 FQNNGV, per germline. Trimming left V 5 bases short and J 5 bases short, with 10 bases between. There are 14 residues in the CDR3. CDR3 region: CASSMTQNNSPLHF. The CDR3 DNA sequence: TGTGCCAGCAGCATGACACAAAATAATTCACCCCTCCACTTT.

The gene calls are TRBV5-6 and TRBJ2-4; TRBD1 aligns across 7 bases. V gave up 2 bases and J gave up 0 bases; unmatched junction bases: 5. CDR3 size: 16 residues. Per germline, CDR1 SGHDT and CDR2 YYEEEE. The CDR3 DNA reads TGTGCCAGCAGCTTCGACAGGGCCGTAGCCAAAAACATTCAGTACTTC. Encoded protein: CASSFDRAVAKNIQYF.

The chain recombines TRBV6-1 with TRBJ2-7; D is possibly TRBD1 (5 bases). Trimming shortened V by 6 bases and J by 4 bases, and 19 bases separated the two germline ends. Germline assignment: CDR1 MNHNS and CDR2 SASEGT. The CDR3 length is 15 residues. CDR3 DNA sequence: TGTGCCAGCAGCGGAGACAGAGACTTACGATACGAGCAGTACTTC. Residues: CASSGDRDLRYEQYF.

The rearrangement uses TRBV7-2 and TRBJ1-3; D gene uncertain. The CDR3 is made up of 15 amino acids. V lost 4 bases and J lost 1, with 11 bases in between. CDR1 and CDR2 (germline): SGHTA, FQGNSA. CDR3 residues: CASSSYDISGNTIYF. For the CDR3, the DNA is TGTGCCAGCAGCTCCTATGACATATCTGGAAACACCATATATTTT.

The rearrangement links TRBV18 to TRBJ1-4, with D hard to call. Germline values: CDR1 KGHSH, CDR2 LQKENI. V was clipped by 2 bases and J by 0 bases, with 10 bases between them. The CDR3 is 16 amino acids. The CDR3 DNA follows: TGTGCCAGCTCACCAGGGCGTATTGCAACTAATGAAAAACTGTTTTTT. Translating it yields CASSPGRIATNEKLFF.

This clone appeared once. V and J are TRBV19 and TRBJ1-1; the D gene is possibly TRBD1 (5 bases). CDR1 is LNHDA and CDR2 is SQIVND in the germline V gene (reference sequence). V was cut by 7 bases and J by 1 base, with 13 bases left in between. The CDR3 covers 14 residues. The DNA for the CDR3 is TGTGCCAGTATCGAGACAGAGACGAACACTGAAGCTTTCTTT. It codes for CASIETETNTEAFF.

V and J are TRBV7-6 and TRBJ1-2; no clear D gene. This CDR3 contains 14 residues. Germline-derived CDR1 and CDR2 are SGHVS and FNYEAQ. V was cut by 0 bases and J by 6 bases, with 11 bases left in between. The DNA of the CDR3 is TGTGCCAGCAGCTTAGCGGCGGCATCTCATGGCTACACCTTC. It is translated as CASSLAAASHGYTF.

The gene calls are TRBV4-3 and TRBJ2-3; D gene unclear. The CDR3 sequence is 15 residues long. Trimming pared 6 bases from V and 1 base from J, leaving 14 bases between. Germline CDR1 and CDR2: LGHNA and YSLEER. The CDR3 DNA reads as TGCGCCAGCAGGATTCGGTCGTTTGGCACAGATACGCAGTATTTT. Translated, it gives CASRIRSFGTDTQYF.

This clone was counted ten times or more. V gene TRBV10-1 combines with J gene TRBJ2-7, with 7 bases lining up with TRBD2. The germline gives CDR1 WNHNN, CDR2 SYGVQD (reference sequence). The V segment lost 0 bases and the J segment 0 bases; nucleotides outside the gene matches: 5. The CDR3 totals 16 residues. The CDR3: CASSESLASGSYEQYF. The CDR3 nucleotides read TGCGCCAGCAGTGAGTCTCTGGCTAGCGGCTCCTACGAGCAGTACTTC.

The V and J genes are TRBV19 and TRBJ2-7, with a weak D call TRBD1 (6 bases). In germline, CDR1 is LNHDA, CDR2 SQIVND (reference sequence). The CDR3 runs 14 residues. Trimming removed 5 bases from V and 1 base from J, with 12 bases in between. CDR3: CASSPRQASYEQYF. The CDR3 DNA reads TGTGCCAGTAGTCCGCGACAGGCTTCCTACGAGCAGTACTTC.

The chain uses TRBV7-9 and TRBJ2-7, with a weak D call TRBD2 (5 bases). In germline, CDR1 is SEHNR, CDR2 FQNEAQ (reference sequence). V lost 5 bases, J lost 6 bases, and 17 bases lay in between. The CDR3 is made up of 14 amino acids. This CDR3 is CASSPGVLIIEQYF. CDR3 sequence (DNA): TGTGCCAGCAGCCCCGGGGTCTTAATTATCGAGCAGTACTTC. The full variable domain, in which reference TRBV7-9 and TRBJ2-7 provide the parts outside the CDR3, is DTGVSQNPRHKITKRGQNVTFRCDPISEHNRLYWYRQTLGQGPEFLTYFQNEAQLEKSRLLSDRFSAERPKGSFSTLEIQRTEQGDSAMYLCASSPGVLIIEQYFGPGTRLTVT.

About this clone itself: The same CDR3 can be traced to other DNA sequences in this sample. The J gene is TRBJ1-6, the V gene TRBV7-9; 9 bases line up with TRBD1. The CDR3 is 16 amino acids. Germline trimming cut 4 bases from V and 3 bases from J; bases unmatched to any gene: 4. The germline gives CDR1 SEHNR, CDR2 FQNEAQ (reference sequence). CDR3 bases: TGTGCCAGCAGCTCCAGGGACAGGGACTATAATTCACCCCTCCACTTT. It is translated as CASSSRDRDYNSPLHF.